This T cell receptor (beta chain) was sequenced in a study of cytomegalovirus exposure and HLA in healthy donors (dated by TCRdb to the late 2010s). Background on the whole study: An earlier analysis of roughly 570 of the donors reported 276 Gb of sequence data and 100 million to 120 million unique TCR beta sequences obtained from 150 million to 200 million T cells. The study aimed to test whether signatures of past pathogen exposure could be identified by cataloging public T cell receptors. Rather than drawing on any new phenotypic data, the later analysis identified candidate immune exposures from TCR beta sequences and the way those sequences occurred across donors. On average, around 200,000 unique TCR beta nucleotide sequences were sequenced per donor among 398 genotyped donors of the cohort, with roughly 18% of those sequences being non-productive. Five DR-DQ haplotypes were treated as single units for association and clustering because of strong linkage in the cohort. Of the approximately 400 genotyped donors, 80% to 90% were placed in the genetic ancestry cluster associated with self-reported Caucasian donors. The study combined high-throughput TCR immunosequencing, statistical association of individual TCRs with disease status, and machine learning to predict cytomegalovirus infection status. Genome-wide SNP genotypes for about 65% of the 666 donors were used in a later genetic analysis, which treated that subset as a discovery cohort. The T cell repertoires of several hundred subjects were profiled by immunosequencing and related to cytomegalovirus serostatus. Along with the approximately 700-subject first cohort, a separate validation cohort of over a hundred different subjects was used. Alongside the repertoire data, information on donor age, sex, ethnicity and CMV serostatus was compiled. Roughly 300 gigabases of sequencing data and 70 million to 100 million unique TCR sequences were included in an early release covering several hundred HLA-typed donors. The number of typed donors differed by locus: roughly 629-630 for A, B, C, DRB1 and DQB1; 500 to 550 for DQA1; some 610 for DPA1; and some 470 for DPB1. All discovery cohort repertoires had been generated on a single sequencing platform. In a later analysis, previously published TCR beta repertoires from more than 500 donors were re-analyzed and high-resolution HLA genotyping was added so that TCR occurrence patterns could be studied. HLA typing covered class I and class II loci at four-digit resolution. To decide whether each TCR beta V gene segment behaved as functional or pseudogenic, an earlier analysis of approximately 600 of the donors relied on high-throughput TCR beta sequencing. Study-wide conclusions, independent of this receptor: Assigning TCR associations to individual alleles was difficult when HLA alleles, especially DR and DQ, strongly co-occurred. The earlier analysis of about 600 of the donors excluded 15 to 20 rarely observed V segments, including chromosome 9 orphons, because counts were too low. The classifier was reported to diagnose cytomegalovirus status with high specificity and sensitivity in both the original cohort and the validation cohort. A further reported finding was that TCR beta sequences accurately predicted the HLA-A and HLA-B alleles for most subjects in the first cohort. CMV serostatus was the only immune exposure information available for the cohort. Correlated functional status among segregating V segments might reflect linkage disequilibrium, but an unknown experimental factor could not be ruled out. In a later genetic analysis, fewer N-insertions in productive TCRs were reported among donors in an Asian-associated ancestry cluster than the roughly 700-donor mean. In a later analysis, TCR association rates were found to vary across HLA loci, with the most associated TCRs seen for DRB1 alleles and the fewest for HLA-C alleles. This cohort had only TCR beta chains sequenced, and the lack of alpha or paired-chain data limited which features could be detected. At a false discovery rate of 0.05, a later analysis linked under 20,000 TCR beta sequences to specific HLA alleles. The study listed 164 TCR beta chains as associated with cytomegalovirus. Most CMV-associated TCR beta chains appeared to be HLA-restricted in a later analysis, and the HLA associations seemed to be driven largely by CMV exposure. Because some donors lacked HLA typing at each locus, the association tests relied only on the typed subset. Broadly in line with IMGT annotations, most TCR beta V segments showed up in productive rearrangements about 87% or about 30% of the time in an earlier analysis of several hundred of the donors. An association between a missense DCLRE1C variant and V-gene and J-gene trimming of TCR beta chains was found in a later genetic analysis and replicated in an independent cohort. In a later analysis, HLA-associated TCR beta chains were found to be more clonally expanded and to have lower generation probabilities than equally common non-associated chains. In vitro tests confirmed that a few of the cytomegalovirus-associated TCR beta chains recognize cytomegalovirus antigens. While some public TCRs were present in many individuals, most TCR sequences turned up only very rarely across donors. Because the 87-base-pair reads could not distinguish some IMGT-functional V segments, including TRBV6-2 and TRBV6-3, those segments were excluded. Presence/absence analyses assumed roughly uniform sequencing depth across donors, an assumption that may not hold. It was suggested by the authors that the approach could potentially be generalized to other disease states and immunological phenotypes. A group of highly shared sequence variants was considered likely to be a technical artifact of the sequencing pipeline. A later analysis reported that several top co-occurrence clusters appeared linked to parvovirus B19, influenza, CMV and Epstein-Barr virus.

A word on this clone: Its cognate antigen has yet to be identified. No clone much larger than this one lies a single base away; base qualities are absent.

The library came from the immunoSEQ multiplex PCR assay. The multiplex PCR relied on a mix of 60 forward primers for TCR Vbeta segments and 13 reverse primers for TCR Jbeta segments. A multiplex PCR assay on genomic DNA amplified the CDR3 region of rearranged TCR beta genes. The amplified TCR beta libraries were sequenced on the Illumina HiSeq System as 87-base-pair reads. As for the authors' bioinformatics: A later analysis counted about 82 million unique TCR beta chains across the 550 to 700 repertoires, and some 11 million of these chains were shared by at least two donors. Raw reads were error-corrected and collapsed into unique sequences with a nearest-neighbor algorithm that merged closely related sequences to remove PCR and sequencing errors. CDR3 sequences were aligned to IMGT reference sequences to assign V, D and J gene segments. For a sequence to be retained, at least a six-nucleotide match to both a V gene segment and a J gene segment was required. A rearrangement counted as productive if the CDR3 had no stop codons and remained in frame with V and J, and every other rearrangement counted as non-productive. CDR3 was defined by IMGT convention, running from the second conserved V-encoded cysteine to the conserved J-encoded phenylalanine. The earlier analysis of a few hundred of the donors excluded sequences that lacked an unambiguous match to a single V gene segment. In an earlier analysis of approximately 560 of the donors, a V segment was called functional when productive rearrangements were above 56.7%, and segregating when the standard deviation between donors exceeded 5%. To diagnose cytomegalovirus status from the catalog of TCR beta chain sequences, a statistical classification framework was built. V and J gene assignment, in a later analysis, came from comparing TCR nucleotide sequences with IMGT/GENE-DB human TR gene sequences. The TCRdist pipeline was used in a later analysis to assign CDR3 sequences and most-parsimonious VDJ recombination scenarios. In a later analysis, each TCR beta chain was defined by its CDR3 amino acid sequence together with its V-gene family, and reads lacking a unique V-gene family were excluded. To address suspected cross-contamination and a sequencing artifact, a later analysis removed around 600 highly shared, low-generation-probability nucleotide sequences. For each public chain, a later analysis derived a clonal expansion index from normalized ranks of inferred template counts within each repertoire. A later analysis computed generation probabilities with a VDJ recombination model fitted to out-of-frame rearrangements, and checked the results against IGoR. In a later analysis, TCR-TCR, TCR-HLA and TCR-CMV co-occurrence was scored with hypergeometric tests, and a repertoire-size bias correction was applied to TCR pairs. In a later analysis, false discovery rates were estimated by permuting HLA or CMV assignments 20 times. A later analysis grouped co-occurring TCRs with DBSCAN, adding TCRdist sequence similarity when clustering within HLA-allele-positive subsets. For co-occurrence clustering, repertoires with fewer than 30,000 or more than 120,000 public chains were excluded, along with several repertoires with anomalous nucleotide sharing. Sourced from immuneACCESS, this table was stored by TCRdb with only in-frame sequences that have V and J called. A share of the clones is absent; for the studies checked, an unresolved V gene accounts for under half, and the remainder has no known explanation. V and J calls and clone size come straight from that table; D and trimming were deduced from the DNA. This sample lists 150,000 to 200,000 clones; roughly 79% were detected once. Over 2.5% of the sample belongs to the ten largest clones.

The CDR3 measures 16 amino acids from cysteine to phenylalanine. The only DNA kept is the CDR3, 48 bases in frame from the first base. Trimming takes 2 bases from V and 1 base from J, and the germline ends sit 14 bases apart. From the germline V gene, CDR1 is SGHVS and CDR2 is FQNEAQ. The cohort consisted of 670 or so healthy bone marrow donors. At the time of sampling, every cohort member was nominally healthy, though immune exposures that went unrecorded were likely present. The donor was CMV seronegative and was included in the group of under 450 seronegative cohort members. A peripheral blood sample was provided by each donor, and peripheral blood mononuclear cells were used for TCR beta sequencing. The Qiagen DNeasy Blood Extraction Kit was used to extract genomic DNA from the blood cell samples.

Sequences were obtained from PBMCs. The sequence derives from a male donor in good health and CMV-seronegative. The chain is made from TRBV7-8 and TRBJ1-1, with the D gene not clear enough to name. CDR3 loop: CASSLRLEGSNTEAFF. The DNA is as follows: TGTGCCAGCAGCTTAAGGCTCGAGGGCTCGAACACTGAAGCTTTCTTT.